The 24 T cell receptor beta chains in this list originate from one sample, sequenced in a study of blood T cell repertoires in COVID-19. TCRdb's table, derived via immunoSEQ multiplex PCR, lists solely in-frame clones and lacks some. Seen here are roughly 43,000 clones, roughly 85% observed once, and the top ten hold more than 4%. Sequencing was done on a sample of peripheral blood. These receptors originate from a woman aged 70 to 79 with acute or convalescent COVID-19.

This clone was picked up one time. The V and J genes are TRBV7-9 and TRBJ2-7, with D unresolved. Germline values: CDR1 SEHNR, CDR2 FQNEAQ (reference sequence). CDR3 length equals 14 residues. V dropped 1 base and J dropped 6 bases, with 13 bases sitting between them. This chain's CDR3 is CASSLVASLPEQYF. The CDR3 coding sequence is TGTGCCAGCAGCTTAGTCGCCAGTCTCCCCGAGCAGTACTTC.

The CDR3 region is CASPKGLPYQETQYF. The CDR3 DNA follows: TGTGCCAGCCCGAAGGGACTCCCGTACCAAGAGACCCAGTACTTC. The chain employs TRBV6-5 and TRBJ2-5, with D tentatively TRBD2 (6 bases). Germline CDR1 reads MNHEY; CDR2 reads SVGAGI. Trimming removed 8 bases at V and 0 bases at J, with 16 bases between. The CDR3 runs 15 residues.

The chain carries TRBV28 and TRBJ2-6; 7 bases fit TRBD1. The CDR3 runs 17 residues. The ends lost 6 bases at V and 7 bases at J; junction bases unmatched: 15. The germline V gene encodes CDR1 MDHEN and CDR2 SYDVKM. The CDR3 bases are TGTGCCAGCAGGATGACAACAGGGGAGCGAAGAGCCAACGTCCTGACTTTC. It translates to CASRMTTGERRANVLTF.

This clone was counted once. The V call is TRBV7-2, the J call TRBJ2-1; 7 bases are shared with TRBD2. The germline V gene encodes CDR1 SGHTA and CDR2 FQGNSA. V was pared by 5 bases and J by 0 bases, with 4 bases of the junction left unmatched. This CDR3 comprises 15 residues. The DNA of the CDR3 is TGTGCCAGCAGCCCGGGAGGCAGCTCCTACAATGAGCAGTTCTTC. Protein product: CASSPGGSSYNEQFF.

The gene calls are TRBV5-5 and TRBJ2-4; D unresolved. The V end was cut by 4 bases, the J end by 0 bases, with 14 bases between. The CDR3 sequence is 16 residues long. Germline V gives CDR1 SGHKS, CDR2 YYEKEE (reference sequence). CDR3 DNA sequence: TGTGCCAGCAGCATTGGGCCAAATCTAGCCAAAAACATTCAGTACTTC. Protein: CASSIGPNLAKNIQYF.

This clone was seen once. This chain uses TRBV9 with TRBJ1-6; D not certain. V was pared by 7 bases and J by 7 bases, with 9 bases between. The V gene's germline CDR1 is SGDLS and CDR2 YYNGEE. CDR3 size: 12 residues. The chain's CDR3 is CASHDGNSPLHF. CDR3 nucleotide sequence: TGTGCCAGCCACGACGGGAATTCACCCCTCCACTTT. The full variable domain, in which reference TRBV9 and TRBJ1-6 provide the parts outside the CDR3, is DSGVTQTPKHLITATGQRVTLRCSPRSGDLSVYWYQQSLDQGLQFLIQYYNGEERAKGNILERFSAQQFPDLHSELNLSSLELGDSALYFCASHDGNSPLHFGNGTRLTVT.

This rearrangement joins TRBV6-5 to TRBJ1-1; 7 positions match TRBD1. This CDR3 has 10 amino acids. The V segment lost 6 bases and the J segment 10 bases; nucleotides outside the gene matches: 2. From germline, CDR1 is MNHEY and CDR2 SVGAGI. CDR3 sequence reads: CASRQGRAFF. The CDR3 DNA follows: TGTGCCAGCAGACAGGGGAGAGCTTTCTTT.

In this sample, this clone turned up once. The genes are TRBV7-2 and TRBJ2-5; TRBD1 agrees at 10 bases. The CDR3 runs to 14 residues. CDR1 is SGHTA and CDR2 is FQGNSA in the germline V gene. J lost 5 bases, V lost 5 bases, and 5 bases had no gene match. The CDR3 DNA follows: TGTGCCAGCAGCGCGTCGACAGGGGGCGAGACCCAGTACTTC. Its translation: CASSASTGGETQYF.

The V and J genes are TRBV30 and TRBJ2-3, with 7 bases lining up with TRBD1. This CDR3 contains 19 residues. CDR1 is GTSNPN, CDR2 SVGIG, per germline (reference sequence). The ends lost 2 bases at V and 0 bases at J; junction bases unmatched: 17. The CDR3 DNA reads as TGTGCCTGGAGTATCGCATTACAAACGGGACAGACTAGCACAGATACGCAGTATTTT. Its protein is CAWSIALQTGQTSTDTQYF.

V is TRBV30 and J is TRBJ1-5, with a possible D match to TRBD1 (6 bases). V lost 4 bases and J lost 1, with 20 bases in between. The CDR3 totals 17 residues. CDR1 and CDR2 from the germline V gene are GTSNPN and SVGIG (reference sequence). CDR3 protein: CAWKPGHIVFSNQPQHF. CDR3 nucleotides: TGTGCCTGGAAACCGGGACACATAGTGTTCAGCAATCAGCCCCAGCATTTT.

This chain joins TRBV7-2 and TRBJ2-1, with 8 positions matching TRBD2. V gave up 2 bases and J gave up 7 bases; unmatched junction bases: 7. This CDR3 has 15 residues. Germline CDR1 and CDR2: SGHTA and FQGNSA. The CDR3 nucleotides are TGTGCCAGCAGCTTATACGCGGGAGGAGGGAATGAGCAGTTCTTC. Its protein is CASSLYAGGGNEQFF.

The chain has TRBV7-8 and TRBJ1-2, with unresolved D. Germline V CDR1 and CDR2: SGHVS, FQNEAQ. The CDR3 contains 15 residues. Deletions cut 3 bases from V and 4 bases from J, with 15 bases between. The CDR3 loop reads CASSLSGFGGYGYTF. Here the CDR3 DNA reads TGTGCCAGCAGCTTGTCGGGGTTTGGCGGCTATGGCTACACCTTC.

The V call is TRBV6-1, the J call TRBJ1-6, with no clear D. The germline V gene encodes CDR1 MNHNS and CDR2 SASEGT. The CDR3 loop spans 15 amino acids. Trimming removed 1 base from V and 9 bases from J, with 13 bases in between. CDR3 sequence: CASSEDNSRSSPLHF. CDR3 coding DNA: TGTGCCAGCAGTGAAGACAATAGCCGTAGTTCACCCCTCCACTTT.

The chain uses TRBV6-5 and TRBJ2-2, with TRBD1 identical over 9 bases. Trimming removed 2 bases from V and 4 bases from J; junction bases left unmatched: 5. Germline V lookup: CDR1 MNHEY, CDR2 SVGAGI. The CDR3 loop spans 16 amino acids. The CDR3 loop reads CASSYTRQGGTGELFF. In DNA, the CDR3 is TGTGCCAGCAGTTACACCCGACAGGGGGGCACCGGGGAGCTGTTTTTT.

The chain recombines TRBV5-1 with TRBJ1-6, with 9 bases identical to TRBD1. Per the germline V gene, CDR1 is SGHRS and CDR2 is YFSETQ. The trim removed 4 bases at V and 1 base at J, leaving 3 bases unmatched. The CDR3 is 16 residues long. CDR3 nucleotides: TGCGCCAGCAGCGTTGACAGGGGGTCCTATAATTCACCCCTCCACTTT. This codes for CASSVDRGSYNSPLHF.

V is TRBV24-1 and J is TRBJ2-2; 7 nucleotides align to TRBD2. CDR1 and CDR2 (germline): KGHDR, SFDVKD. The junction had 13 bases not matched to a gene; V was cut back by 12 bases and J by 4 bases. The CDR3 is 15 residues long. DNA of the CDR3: TGTGCCTCCCAAAGCCCGGCGGGAGTCACCGGGGAGCTGTTTTTT. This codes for CASQSPAGVTGELFF.

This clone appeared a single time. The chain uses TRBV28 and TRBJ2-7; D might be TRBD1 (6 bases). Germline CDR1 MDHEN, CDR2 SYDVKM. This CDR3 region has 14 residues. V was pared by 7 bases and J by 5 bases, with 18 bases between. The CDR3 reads CASTATGFKDEQYF. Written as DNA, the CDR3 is TGTGCCAGCACCGCCACAGGGTTTAAGGACGAGCAGTACTTC.

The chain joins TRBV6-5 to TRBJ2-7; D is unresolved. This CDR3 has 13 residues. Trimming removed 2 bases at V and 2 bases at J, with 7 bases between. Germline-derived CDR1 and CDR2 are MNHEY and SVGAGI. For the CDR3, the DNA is TGTGCCAGCAGTTACGGGCCTACCTACGAGCAGTACTTC. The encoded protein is CASSYGPTYEQYF.

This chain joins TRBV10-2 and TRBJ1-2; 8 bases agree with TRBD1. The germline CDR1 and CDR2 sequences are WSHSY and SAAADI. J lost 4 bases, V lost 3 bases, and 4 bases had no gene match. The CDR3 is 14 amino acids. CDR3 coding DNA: TGCGCCAGCAGTGATAGGACAGGGACCTATGGCTACACCTTC. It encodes CASSDRTGTYGYTF.

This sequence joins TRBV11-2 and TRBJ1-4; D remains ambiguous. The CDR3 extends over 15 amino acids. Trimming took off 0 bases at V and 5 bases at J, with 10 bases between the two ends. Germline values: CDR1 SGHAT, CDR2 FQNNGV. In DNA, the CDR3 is TGTGCCAGCAGCTTAGAACGGACTATGAATGAAAAACTGTTTTTT. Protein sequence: CASSLERTMNEKLFF.

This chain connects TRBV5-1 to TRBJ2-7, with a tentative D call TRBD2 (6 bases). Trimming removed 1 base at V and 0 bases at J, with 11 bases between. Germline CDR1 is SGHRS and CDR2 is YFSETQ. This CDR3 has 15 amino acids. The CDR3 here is CASSLYLASSYEQYF. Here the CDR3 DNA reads TGCGCCAGCAGCTTGTACCTAGCGTCCTCCTACGAGCAGTACTTC.

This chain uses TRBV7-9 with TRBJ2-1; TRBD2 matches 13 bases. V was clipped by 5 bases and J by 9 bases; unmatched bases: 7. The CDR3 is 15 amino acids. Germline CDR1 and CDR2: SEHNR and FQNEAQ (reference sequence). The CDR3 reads CASSLGLAGEIEQFF. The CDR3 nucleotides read TGTGCCAGCAGCCTCGGACTAGCGGGAGAAATTGAGCAGTTCTTC.

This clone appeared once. The CDR3 region is CASSEYGTGEYEQYF. The CDR3 nucleotides are TGTGCCAGCAGTGAATATGGGACAGGGGAGTACGAGCAGTACTTC. The chain employs TRBV25-1 and TRBJ2-7; 10 positions match TRBD1. CDR3 length: 15 residues. From germline, CDR1 is MGHDK and CDR2 SYGVNS. V was pared by 0 bases and J by 4 bases, with 3 bases of the junction left unmatched.

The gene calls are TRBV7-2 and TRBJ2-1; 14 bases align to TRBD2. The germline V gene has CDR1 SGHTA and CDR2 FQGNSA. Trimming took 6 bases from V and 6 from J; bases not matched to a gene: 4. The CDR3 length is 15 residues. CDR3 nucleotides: TGTGCCAGCAGAACAGGGACTAGCGGGAGCAATGAGCAGTTCTTC. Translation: CASRTGTSGSNEQFF.